Below, 25 T cell receptor beta chains from the same sample are listed, as sequenced in a study of shared clonotypes between healthy human individuals. Generated by immunoSEQ multiplex PCR, the TCRdb table keeps only in-frame clones and is missing some. The table records more than 2 million clones, roughly 95% of them present only once. Sample: naive CD4+ T cells sorted from blood. The subset: CD45RA+ positively selected. These receptors all come from a man in his late teens or twenties in good health.

This sequence joins TRBV28 and TRBJ1-4; maybe TRBD1 (5 bases). CDR3 length: 15 residues. The V end lost 2 bases, the J end lost 3 bases, and 10 bases lay between the germline ends. Germline CDR1 and CDR2: MDHEN and SYDVKM. CDR3 nucleotides: TGTGCCAGCAGTTTAGAGGGCAGGGCTAATGAAAAACTGTTTTTT. This encodes CASSLEGRANEKLFF.

In DNA, the CDR3 is TGTGCCAGCACCAGACTAGCGGCAGTTACGCAGTATTTT. Translation: CASTRLAAVTQYF. J is TRBJ2-3 and V is TRBV6-1; TRBD2 aligns across 9 bases. From germline, CDR1 is MNHNS and CDR2 SASEGT. Germline trimming cut 7 bases from V and 8 bases from J; bases unmatched to any gene: 7. The CDR3 runs 13 residues.

The chain joins TRBV2 to TRBJ2-3, with unresolved D. V was trimmed by 6 bases and J by 8 bases, leaving 12 bases between them. In germline, CDR1 is SNHLY, CDR2 FYNNEI. The length of the CDR3 is 12 residues. The CDR3 spells CASRDLDTTQYF. The DNA of the CDR3 is TGTGCCAGCAGAGACTTAGACACTACGCAGTATTTT.

The genes are TRBV30 and TRBJ2-5, with a possible D match to TRBD1 (6 bases). The CDR3 contains 13 residues. V gave up 6 bases and J gave up 5 bases, with 16 bases separating them. Germline loops: CDR1 GTSNPN, CDR2 SVGIG (reference sequence). CDR3 nucleotide sequence: TGTGCCTGTCCGAGGGGGTTGGGGGAGACCCAGTACTTC. The encoded protein is CACPRGLGETQYF.

Remarks on this clone: The sample carries other DNA sequences with the same CDR3. J is TRBJ2-7 and V is TRBV5-4; TRBD2 might be the D (7 bases). This CDR3 contains 15 residues. Per the germline V gene, CDR1 is SGHNT and CDR2 is YYREEE (reference sequence). Trimming cost V 4 bases and J 4 bases, with 18 bases left between them. The CDR3 loop is CASSLGGGGGYEQYF. In nucleotides, the CDR3 is TGTGCCAGCAGCCTGGGCGGGGGCGGCGGGTACGAGCAGTACTTC.

V gene TRBV5-6 combines with J gene TRBJ1-3, with D uncertain. Trimming took 1 base from V and 0 from J, leaving 11 bases between them. In germline, CDR1 is SGHDT, CDR2 YYEEEE. This CDR3 is 16 amino acids long. The CDR3 reads CASSLSPRSSGNTIYF. In nucleotides, the CDR3 is TGTGCCAGCAGCTTGTCCCCGCGGAGCTCTGGAAACACCATATATTTT.

The J gene is TRBJ2-5, the V gene TRBV5-4; D gene ambiguous. This CDR3 contains 13 residues. Trimming took off 2 bases at V and 5 bases at J, with 10 bases between the two ends. The germline CDR1 and CDR2 sequences are SGHNT and YYREEE (reference sequence). CDR3 bases: TGTGCCAGCAGCTTTGGTAACTATGAGACCCAGTACTTC. As protein: CASSFGNYETQYF.

This sequence joins TRBV2 and TRBJ1-6, with no clear D. The CDR3 runs to 13 residues. Germline V lookup: CDR1 SNHLY, CDR2 FYNNEI. The ends were cut back, 11 bases at V and 7 bases at J, with 15 bases in the middle. This chain's CDR3 is CAARTAPNSPLHF. The CDR3 DNA follows: TGTGCCGCACGAACAGCCCCGAATTCACCCCTCCACTTT.

The J gene is TRBJ1-5, the V gene TRBV19; the D is unclear. The CDR3 has 12 residues. Germline values: CDR1 LNHDA, CDR2 SQIVND (reference sequence). The DNA for the CDR3 is TGTGCGTGTTCTCGAGGCAATCAGCCCCAGCATTTT. It is translated as CACSRGNQPQHF.

The chain carries TRBV15 and TRBJ2-7; either TRBD1 or TRBD2 may fit D (5 bases each). Germline V gives CDR1 LNHNV, CDR2 YYDKDF (reference sequence). The CDR3 runs 14 residues. Trimming removed 2 bases from V and 4 bases from J, with 12 bases in between. The CDR3 loop reads CATSRRDGGYEQYF. As DNA, the CDR3 is TGTGCCACCAGCAGAAGGGACGGAGGTTACGAGCAGTACTTC.

The chain uses TRBV5-1 and TRBJ2-2; tentative D call: TRBD1 (5 bases). Germline values: CDR1 SGHRS, CDR2 YFSETQ. The CDR3 extends over 14 amino acids. V shed 3 bases and J shed 3 bases, with 9 bases lying between them. CDR3 loop: CASSSQVDTGELFF. The CDR3 DNA sequence: TGCGCCAGCAGCTCACAGGTTGACACCGGGGAGCTGTTTTTT.

A single count supports this clone. This rearrangement joins TRBV15 to TRBJ1-6; possibly TRBD1 for D (6 bases). This CDR3 has 14 residues. CDR1 and CDR2 (germline): LNHNV, YYDKDF (reference sequence). Trimming took off 6 bases at V and 9 bases at J, with 15 bases between the two ends. As DNA, the CDR3 is TGTGCCACCAGTCTGGTCAGGGACATTTCACCCCTCCACTTT. Protein: CATSLVRDISPLHF.

The chain recombines TRBV5-4 with TRBJ1-1; D is possibly TRBD1 (6 bases). V was trimmed by 5 bases and J by 5 bases, leaving 16 bases between them. CDR3 length equals 14 residues. CDR1 is SGHNT and CDR2 is YYREEE in the germline V gene (reference sequence). The CDR3 DNA reads as TGTGCCAGCAGGAATACAGGGTTTGGTACTGAAGCTTTCTTT. Its protein is CASRNTGFGTEAFF.

The chain's CDR3 is CASSLETANTEAFF. The CDR3 DNA reads as TGTGCCAGCAGCTTGGAGACAGCGAACACTGAAGCTTTCTTT. This chain connects TRBV5-4 to TRBJ1-1; the D gene is possibly TRBD1 (5 bases). Germline CDR1 SGHNT, CDR2 YYREEE (reference sequence). The CDR3 extends over 14 amino acids. V was clipped by 0 bases and J by 1 base, with 7 bases between them.

The rearrangement uses TRBV11-2 and TRBJ1-5; D is ambiguous. The V gene lost 0 bases and the J gene lost 7 bases, with 10 bases spanning the gap. The CDR3 loop spans 14 amino acids. In germline, CDR1 is SGHAT, CDR2 FQNNGV. The CDR3 sequence is CASSLDTLSQPQHF. CDR3 nucleotide sequence: TGTGCCAGCAGCTTAGATACCCTTAGCCAGCCCCAGCATTTT. The whole variable domain, remainder taken from reference TRBV11-2 and TRBJ1-5, is EAGVAQSPRYKIIEKRQSVAFWCNPISGHATLYWYQQILGQGPKLLIQFQNNGVVDDSQLPKDRFSAERLKGVDSTLKIQPAKLEDSAVYLCASSLDTLSQPQHFGDGTRLSIL.

The rearrangement uses TRBV5-1 and TRBJ2-7; TRBD1 matches at 9 bases. This CDR3 has 15 amino acids. Looked up from germline, CDR1 is SGHRS and CDR2 is YFSETQ. V dropped 3 bases and J dropped 3; count of bases not matched to a gene: 7. CDR3 in amino acids: CASSSAGTGIYEQYF. The CDR3 DNA reads as TGCGCCAGCAGCTCGGCGGGGACAGGGATCTACGAGCAGTACTTC.

The V and J genes are TRBV5-4 and TRBJ2-3; D not resolved. With 4 bases removed from V and 2 bases from J, the gap between germline ends came to 14 bases. The CDR3 covers 15 residues. Germline CDR1 SGHNT, CDR2 YYREEE (reference sequence). CDR3 DNA: TGTGCCAGCAGCGGCGCTAGGAAGGACACAGATACGCAGTATTTT. This encodes CASSGARKDTDTQYF.

The rearrangement links TRBV4-1 to TRBJ1-5, with D uncertain. From germline, CDR1 is MGHRA and CDR2 YSYEKL. Trimming shortened V by 0 bases and J by 3 bases, and 15 bases separated the two germline ends. The CDR3 has 17 amino acids. Here the CDR3 DNA reads TGCGCCAGCAGCCAAGATCTTAACGTGGGCTTCAATCAGCCCCAGCATTTT. Translated: CASSQDLNVGFNQPQHF.

The chain carries TRBV11-2 and TRBJ1-6, with TRBD1 matching 7 bases. V gave up 1 base and J gave up 7 bases; unmatched junction bases: 7. Germline V gives CDR1 SGHAT, CDR2 FQNNGV. The CDR3 length is 16 residues. The CDR3 region has the DNA TGTGCCAGCAGCTTAGGGAGGGGGCCACAGAATTCACCCCTCCACTTT. Translated: CASSLGRGPQNSPLHF.

The genes are TRBV7-2 and TRBJ2-1; 8 nucleotides agree with TRBD2. Germline V CDR1 and CDR2: SGHTA, FQGNSA. Unmatched junction bases numbered 14, after V lost 5 bases and J lost 8 bases. CDR3 length equals 16 residues. For the CDR3, the DNA is TGTGCCAGCAGCCGGGGGGGCTCCTTCTCGGTGGATGAGCAGTTCTTC. Its protein is CASSRGGSFSVDEQFF.

Only one count was recorded for this clone. The V and J genes are TRBV28 and TRBJ1-4; 9 bases line up with TRBD1. V lost 6 bases to trimming and J lost 0 bases; unmatched junction nucleotides: 8. The CDR3 is 17 amino acids. Germline CDR1 and CDR2: MDHEN and SYDVKM. CDR3 in DNA: TGTGCCAGCAGGGGAATGGGACAGGGTGCAACTAATGAAAAACTGTTTTTT. Translating gives CASRGMGQGATNEKLFF.

The V and J genes are TRBV4-2 and TRBJ1-1; D is undetermined. CDR1 and CDR2 (germline): LGHNA, YNFKEQ. The CDR3 totals 16 residues. Trimming left V 0 bases short and J 0 bases short, with 11 bases between. This CDR3 is CASSQDQRGLNTEAFF. DNA of the CDR3: TGTGCCAGCAGCCAAGATCAGCGGGGATTGAACACTGAAGCTTTCTTT.

This clone turned up a few times. The rearrangement links TRBV6-1 to TRBJ2-3; a possible D gene is TRBD2 (6 bases). The ends were cut back, 4 bases at V and 2 bases at J, with 22 bases in the middle. CDR1 MNHNS and CDR2 SASEGT come from the germline V gene. This CDR3 has 18 residues. The CDR3 loop is CASSGGVGRNGYTDTQYF. Written as DNA, the CDR3 is TGTGCCAGCAGTGGGGGGGTGGGAAGAAATGGGTACACAGATACGCAGTATTTT.

J is TRBJ1-4 and V is TRBV6-5, with D perhaps TRBD1 (5 bases). The germline V gene encodes CDR1 MNHEY and CDR2 SVGAGI. The CDR3 has 14 amino acids. The V end lost 10 bases, the J end lost 4 bases, and 16 bases lay between the germline ends. The CDR3 DNA follows: TGTGCCACCAGGGTGGCGCAGGGTAATGAAAAACTGTTTTTT. Protein product: CATRVAQGNEKLFF.

The table lists this clone with a count of one. The V call is TRBV5-4, the J call TRBJ1-3; 7 nucleotides agree with TRBD1. The CDR3 totals 16 residues. The J segment lost 0 bases and the V segment lost 4 bases, leaving 7 bases of the junction unmatched. Per the germline V gene, CDR1 is SGHNT and CDR2 is YYREEE (reference sequence). The CDR3 coding sequence is TGTGCCAGCAGCCTAGAGACAGGGCGCTCTGGAAACACCATATATTTT. Translated: CASSLETGRSGNTIYF.